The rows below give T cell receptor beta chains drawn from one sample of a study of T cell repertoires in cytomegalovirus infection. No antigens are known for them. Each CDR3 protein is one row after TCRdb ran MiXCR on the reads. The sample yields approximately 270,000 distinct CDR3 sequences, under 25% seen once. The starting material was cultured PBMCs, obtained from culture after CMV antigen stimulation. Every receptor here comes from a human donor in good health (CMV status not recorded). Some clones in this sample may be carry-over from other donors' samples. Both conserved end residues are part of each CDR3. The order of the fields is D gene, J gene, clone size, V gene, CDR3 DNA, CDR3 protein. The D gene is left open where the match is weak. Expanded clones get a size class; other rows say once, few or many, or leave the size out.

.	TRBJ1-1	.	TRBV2	TGTGCCAGCATTGAAGGGGATGAGGTTGAGTGGACTGAAGCTTTCTTT	CASIEGDEVEWTEAFF
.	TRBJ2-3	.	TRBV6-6	TGTGCCAGCAGTTACTCGATAGGGGACATAGCAGATACGCAGTATTTT	CASSYSIGDIADTQYF
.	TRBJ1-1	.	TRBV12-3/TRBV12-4	TGTGCCAGCAGTTTTGTCGGACTTCAAGAAGCTTTCTTT	CASSFVGLQEAFF
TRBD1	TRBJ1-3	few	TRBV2	TGTGCCAGCAGAATCCGACAGGGAGGCTCTGGAAACACCATATATTTT	CASRIRQGGSGNTIYF
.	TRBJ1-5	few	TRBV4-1	TGCGCCAGCAGCCAAGACCAGGGGATTCAGCCCCAGCATTTT	CASSQDQGIQPQHF
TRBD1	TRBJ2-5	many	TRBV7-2	TGTGCCAGCAGGGGACAGGGGAAGGGACTTCAAGAGACCCAGTACTTC	CASRGQGKGLQETQYF
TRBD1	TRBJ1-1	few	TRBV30	TGTGCCTCCTACTCGGGACAGGGTAACACTGAAGCTTTCTTT	CASYSGQGNTEAFF
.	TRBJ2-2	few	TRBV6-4	TGTGCCAGCAGTGTCAGGGAGCACACCGGGGAGCTGTTTTTT	CASSVREHTGELFF
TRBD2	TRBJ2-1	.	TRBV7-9	TGTGCCAGCAGCTTATGGGTTGGGACTAGCGGGGTCCCCTCCTACAATGAGCAGTTCTTC	CASSLWVGTSGVPSYNEQFF
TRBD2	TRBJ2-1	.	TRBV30	TGTGCCTGGAGTGGCCCGGGACTAGCGACGAGCTCCTACAATGAGCAGTTCTTC	CAWSGPGLATSSYNEQFF
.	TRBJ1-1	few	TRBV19	TGTGCCAGTAGTATTTGGGGAACTGAAGCTTTCTTT	CASSIWGTEAFF
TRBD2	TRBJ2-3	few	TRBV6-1	TGTGCCAGCAGTAGACTAGCGGGAAACACAGATACGCAGTATTTT	CASSRLAGNTDTQYF
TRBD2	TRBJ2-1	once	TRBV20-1	TGCAGTGCTAGAGATCGGGCGGGAGCGCTATGGTATGAGCAGTTCTTC	CSARDRAGALWYEQFF
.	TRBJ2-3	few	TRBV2	TGTGCCAGCAGGAGCCGGAGCACAGATACGCAGTATTTT	CASRSRSTDTQYF
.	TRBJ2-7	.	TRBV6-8	TGTGCCACAAGCCCCCAGGGGTACGAGCAGTACTTC	CATSPQGYEQYF
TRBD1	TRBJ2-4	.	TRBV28	TGTGCCAGCAGCAGGGACAGACTCAAAAACATTCAGTACTTC	CASSRDRLKNIQYF
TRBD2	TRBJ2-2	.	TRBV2	TGTGCCAGCAGTGGGGGAGGGAGGGCCGCCGGGGAGCTGTTTTTT	CASSGGGRAAGELFF
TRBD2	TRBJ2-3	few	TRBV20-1	TGCAGTGCTATTGTAGCGGGGAACACAGATACGCAGTATTTT	CSAIVAGNTDTQYF
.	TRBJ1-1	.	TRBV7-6	TGTGCCAGCAGCTTAGTCCCCGGTGAAGCTTTCTTT	CASSLVPGEAFF
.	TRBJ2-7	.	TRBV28	TGTGCCAGCAATACCTATGGGGGGCTATCCTACGAGCAGTACTTC	CASNTYGGLSYEQYF
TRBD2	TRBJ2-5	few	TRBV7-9	TGTGCCAGCAGCTGGGAGGGATACGGGACCCAGTACTTC	CASSWEGYGTQYF
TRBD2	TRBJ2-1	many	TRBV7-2	TGTGCCAGCAGCCGGGGACTAGTTATCTCCTACAATGAGCAGTTCTTC	CASSRGLVISYNEQFF
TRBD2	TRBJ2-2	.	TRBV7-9	TGTGCCAGCAGACTACTAGCGGGAGGAGGCGGGGAGCTGTTTTTT	CASRLLAGGGGELFF
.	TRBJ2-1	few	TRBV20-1	TGCAGTGCTAGCGTGCGGCAATACTACAATGAGCAGTTCTTC	CSASVRQYYNEQFF
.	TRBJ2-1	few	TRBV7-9	TGTGCCAGCAGCTTAGGCCCTAGGGGTGAGCAGTTCTTC	CASSLGPRGEQFF
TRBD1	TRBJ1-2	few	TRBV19	TGTGCCAGTACAGACAGGGGCGGCTACACCTTC	CASTDRGGYTF
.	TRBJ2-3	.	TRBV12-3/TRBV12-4	TGTGCCAGCAGTTTGGGGGGTGGCGTAAGAGATACGCAGTATTTT	CASSLGGGVRDTQYF
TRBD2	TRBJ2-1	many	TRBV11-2	TGTGCCAGCAGCTCCGGACTAGCGGGAGCGCTTGAGCAGTTCTTC	CASSSGLAGALEQFF
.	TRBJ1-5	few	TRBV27	TGTGCCAGCAGTCCTTCCGGGGACCCCAATCAGCCCCAGCATTTT	CASSPSGDPNQPQHF
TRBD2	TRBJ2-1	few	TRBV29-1	TGCAGCGTTGTACCAAGCGGGAGGGCACTTTCGCAGTTCTTC	CSVVPSGRALSQFF
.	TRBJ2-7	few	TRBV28	TGTGCCAGCAGTCCCCTGGCGGGGGCTCCCCACGAGCAGTACTTC	CASSPLAGAPHEQYF
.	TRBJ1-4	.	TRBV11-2	TGTGCCAGCAGCTTGTCCGCCGGCGCCAAAGCAACTAATGAAAAACTGTTTTTT	CASSLSAGAKATNEKLFF
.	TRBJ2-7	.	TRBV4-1	TGCGCCAGCAGTCTTGAACAGGGTCCCTACGAGCAGTACTTC	CASSLEQGPYEQYF
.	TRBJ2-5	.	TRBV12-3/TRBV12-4	TGTGCCAGCAGTTTGCACAGCCAAGAGACCCAGTACTTC	CASSLHSQETQYF
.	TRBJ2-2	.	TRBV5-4	TGTGCCAGCAGCTTGGAGGTTAGCACGAACACCGGGGAGCTGTTTTTT	CASSLEVSTNTGELFF
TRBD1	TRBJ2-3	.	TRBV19	TGTGCCAGTCAACAGGGGACGGGTCGCACAGATACGCAGTATTTT	CASQQGTGRTDTQYF
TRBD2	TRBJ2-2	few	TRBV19	TGTGCCAGTAGTATGGGGCGGGAGCCCGGGGAGCTGTTTTTT	CASSMGREPGELFF
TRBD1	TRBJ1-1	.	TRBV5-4	TGTGCCAGCAGCTTGGCCGGGCAGGGGGTGGGGACTGAAGCTTTCTTT	CASSLAGQGVGTEAFF
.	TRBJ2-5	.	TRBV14	TGTGCCAGCAGCCGGGTTGTGGAGACCCAGTACTTC	CASSRVVETQYF
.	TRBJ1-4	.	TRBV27	TGTGCCAGCAGTTGGGGGGGTGAAAAACTGTTTTTT	CASSWGGEKLFF
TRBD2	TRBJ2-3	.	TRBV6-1	TGTGCCAGCAGTACGGGACTAGCGGTCACAGATACGCAGTATTTT	CASSTGLAVTDTQYF
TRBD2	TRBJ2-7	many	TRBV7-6	TGTGCCAGCAGTCGACTAGCGGGAGGGGAAAACGAGCAGTACTTC	CASSRLAGGENEQYF
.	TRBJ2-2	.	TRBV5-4	TGTGCCAGCAGCTCACTAACAAGAACTAGCACTCCCAGCACCGGGGAGCTGTTTTTT	CASSSLTRTSTPSTGELFF
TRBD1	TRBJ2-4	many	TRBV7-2	TGTGCCAGCAGTCCCGGGGGGACAGGGCGGAACATTCAGTACTTC	CASSPGGTGRNIQYF
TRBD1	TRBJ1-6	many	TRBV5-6	TGTGCCAGCAGCTTGGAGCAGGGGGAACCAAATTCACCCCTCCACTTT	CASSLEQGEPNSPLHF
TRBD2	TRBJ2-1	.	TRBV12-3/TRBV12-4	TGTGCCAGCACTCCTGGGGCTAGCGGGAGGGCCGGTGAGCAGTTCTTC	CASTPGASGRAGEQFF
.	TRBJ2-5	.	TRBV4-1	TGCGCCAGCAGTCAAATAGATAAAGAGACCCAGTACTTC	CASSQIDKETQYF
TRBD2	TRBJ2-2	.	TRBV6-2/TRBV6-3	TGTGCCAGTGCCGGAAGCGGGGGGAACACCGGGGAGCTGTTTTTT	CASAGSGGNTGELFF
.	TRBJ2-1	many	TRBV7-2	TGTGCCAGCAGCTTACAGGGATATGAGCAGTTCTTC	CASSLQGYEQFF
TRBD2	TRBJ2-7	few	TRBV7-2	TGTGCCAGCAGCACCAGACTAGCGGGAGAGGCGAGGAACGAGCAGTACTTC	CASSTRLAGEARNEQYF
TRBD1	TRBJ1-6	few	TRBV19	TGTGCCAGTACCCACAGGGGGCAGGATTCACCCCTCCACTTT	CASTHRGQDSPLHF
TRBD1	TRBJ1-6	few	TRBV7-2	TGTGCCAGCAGCTCGACCGGACAGGTTTATAATTCACCCCTCCACTTT	CASSSTGQVYNSPLHF
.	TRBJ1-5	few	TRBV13	TGTGCCAGCAGCTTAGGCCTCGGTGAACAGCCCCAGCATTTT	CASSLGLGEQPQHF
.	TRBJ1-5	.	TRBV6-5	TGTGCCAGCAGATCCCAGGGACGGGGCAATCAGCCCCAGCATTTT	CASRSQGRGNQPQHF